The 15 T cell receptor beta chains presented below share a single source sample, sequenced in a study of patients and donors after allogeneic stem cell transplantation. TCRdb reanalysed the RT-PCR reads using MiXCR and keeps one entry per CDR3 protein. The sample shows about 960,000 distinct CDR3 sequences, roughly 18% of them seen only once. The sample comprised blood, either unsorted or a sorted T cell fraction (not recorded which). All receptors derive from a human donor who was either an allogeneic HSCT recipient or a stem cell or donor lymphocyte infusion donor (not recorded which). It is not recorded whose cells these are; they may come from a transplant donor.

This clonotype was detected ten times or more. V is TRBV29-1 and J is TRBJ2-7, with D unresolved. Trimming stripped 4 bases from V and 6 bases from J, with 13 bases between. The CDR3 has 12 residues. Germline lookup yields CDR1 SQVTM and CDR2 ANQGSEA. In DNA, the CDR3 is TGCAGCGTTGTAGGCCGGGCGGCCGAGCAGTACTTC. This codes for CSVVGRAAEQYF.

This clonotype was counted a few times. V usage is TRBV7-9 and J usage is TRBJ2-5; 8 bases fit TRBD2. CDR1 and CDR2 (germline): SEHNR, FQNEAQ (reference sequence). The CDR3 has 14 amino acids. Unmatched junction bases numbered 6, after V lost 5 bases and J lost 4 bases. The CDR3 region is CASSPGLARETQYF. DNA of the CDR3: TGTGCCAGCAGCCCCGGACTAGCACGAGAGACCCAGTACTTC.

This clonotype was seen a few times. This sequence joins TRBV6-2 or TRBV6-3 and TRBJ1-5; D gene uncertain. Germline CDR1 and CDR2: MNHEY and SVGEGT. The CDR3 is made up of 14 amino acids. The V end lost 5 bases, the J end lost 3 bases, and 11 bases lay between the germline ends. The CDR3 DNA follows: TGTGCCAGCAGTCGGACGGTGATCAATCAGCCCCAGCATTTT. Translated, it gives CASSRTVINQPQHF.

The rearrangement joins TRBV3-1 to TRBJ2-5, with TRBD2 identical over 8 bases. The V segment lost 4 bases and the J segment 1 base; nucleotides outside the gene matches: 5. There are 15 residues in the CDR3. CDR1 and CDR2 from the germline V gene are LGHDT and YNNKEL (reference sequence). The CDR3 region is CASSPRGGRQETQYF. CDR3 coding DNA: TGTGCCAGCAGCCCTCGCGGGGGGCGCCAAGAGACCCAGTACTTC.

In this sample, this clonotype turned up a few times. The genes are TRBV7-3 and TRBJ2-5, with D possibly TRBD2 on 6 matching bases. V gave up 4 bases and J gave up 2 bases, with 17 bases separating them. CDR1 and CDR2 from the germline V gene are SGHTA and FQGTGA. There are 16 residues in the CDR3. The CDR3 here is CASSSPNGLLQETQYF. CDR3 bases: TGTGCCAGCAGCTCCCCAAACGGACTACTTCAAGAGACCCAGTACTTC.

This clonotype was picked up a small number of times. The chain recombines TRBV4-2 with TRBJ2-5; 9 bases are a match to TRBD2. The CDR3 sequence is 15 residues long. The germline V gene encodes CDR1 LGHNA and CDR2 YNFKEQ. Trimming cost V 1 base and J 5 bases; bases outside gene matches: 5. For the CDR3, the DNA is TGTGCCAGCAGCCAAGTGAGCGGGAGGTGGGAGACCCAGTACTTC. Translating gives CASSQVSGRWETQYF.

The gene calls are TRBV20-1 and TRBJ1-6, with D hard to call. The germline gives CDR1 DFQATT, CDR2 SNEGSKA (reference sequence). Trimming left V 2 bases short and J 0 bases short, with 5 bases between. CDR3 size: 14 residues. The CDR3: CSARWHSYNSPLHF. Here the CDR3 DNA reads TGCAGTGCTAGATGGCACTCCTATAATTCACCCCTCCACTTT.

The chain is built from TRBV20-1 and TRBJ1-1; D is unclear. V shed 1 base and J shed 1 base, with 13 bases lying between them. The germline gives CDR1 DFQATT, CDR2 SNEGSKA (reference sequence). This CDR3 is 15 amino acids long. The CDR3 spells CSARGATGQNTEAFF. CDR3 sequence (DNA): TGCAGTGCTAGAGGGGCTACCGGGCAGAACACTGAAGCTTTCTTT.

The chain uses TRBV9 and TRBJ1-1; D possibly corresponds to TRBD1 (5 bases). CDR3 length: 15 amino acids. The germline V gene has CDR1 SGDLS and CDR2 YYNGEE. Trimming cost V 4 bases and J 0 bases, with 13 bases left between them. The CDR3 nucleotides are TGTGCCAGCAGCACGGGACGGAAGATGAACACTGAAGCTTTCTTT. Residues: CASSTGRKMNTEAFF.

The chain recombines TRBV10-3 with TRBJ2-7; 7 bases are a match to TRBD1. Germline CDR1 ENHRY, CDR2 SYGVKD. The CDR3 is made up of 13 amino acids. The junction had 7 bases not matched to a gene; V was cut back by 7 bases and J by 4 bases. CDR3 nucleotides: TGTGCCATCACCGGGACAGAAGGGTACGAGCAGTACTTC. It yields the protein CAITGTEGYEQYF.

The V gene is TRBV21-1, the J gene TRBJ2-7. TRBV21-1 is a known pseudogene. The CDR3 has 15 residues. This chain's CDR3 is CASSKGCGDPYEQYF. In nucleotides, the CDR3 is TGTGCCAGCAGCAAAGGGTGCGGTGACCCCTACGAGCAGTACTTC.

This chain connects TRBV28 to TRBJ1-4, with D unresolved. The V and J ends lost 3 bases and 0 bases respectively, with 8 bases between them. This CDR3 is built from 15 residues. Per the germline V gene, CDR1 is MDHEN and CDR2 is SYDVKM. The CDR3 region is CASSLGISTNEKLFF. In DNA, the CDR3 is TGTGCCAGCAGTTTGGGGATTTCAACTAATGAAAAACTGTTTTTT.

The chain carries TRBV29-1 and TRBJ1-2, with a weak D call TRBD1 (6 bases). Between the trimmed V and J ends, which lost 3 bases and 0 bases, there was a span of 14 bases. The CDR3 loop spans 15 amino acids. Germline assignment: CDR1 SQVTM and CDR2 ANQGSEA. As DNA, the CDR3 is TGCAGCGTTGATAAGCAGGGGATTCCTAACTATGGCTACACCTTC. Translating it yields CSVDKQGIPNYGYTF. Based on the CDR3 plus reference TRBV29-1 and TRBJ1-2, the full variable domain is SAVISQKPSRDICQRGTSLTIQCQVDSQVTMMFWYRQQPGQSLTLIATANQGSEATYESGFVIDKFPISRPNLTFSTLTVSNMSPEDSSIYLCSVDKQGIPNYGYTFGSGTRLTVV.

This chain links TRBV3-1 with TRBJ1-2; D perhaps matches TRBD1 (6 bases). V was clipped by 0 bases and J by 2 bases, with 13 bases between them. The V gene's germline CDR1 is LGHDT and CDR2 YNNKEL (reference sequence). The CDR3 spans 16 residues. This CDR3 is CASSQEGRQANYGYTF. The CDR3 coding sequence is TGTGCCAGCAGCCAAGAAGGGCGACAGGCCAACTATGGCTACACCTTC.

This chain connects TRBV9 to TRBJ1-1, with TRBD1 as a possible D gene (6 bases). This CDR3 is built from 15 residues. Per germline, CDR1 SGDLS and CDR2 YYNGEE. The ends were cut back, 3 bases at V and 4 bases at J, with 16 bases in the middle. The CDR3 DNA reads TGTGCCAGCAGCGAAGAAGGGGGATTGGGCACTGAAGCTTTCTTT. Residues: CASSEEGGLGTEAFF.